Listed below are T cell receptor beta chains from one sample, sequenced in a study of neurological immune-mediated disorders. TCRdb ran MiXCR on the 5' RACE reads and lists one entry per CDR3 protein. The profile shows tens of thousands of distinct CDR3 sequences, 24% of them singletons. Sequencing was done on a sample of PBMCs. These receptors originate from a man aged 60-69 years with HTLV-1-associated myelopathy (HAM/TSP). The CDR3 runs from the conserved cysteine through the conserved F or W. A D gene is named only where the DNA matches it firmly. The size entry is marked missing in some rows and otherwise reads once, few, many or a size class.

size	V	D	J	CDR3
once	TRBV20-1	TRBD1	TRBJ1-4	CSARDLSGQGNEKLFF
many	TRBV9	.	TRBJ1-6	CASSVDQGRGSPLHF
many	TRBV4-1	.	TRBJ2-1	CASSQGLLRTGSRSNEQFF
.	TRBV5-1	.	TRBJ2-1	CASSFDSMYNEQFF
many	TRBV11-2	TRBD2	TRBJ2-1	CASSLGTSGRARYNEQFF
many	TRBV7-8	TRBD1	TRBJ2-4	CASSFARTGLAKNIQYF
.	TRBV29-1	.	TRBJ1-5	CSVLGRGPNQPQHF
.	TRBV3-1	.	TRBJ2-2	CASSQSLSTGELFF
many	TRBV5-1	.	TRBJ1-1	CASSLASGTITSEAFF
many	TRBV20-1	TRBD1	TRBJ2-7	CSAAGQGTYEQYF
many	TRBV5-1	TRBD2	TRBJ2-5	CASSTSSGRAETQYF